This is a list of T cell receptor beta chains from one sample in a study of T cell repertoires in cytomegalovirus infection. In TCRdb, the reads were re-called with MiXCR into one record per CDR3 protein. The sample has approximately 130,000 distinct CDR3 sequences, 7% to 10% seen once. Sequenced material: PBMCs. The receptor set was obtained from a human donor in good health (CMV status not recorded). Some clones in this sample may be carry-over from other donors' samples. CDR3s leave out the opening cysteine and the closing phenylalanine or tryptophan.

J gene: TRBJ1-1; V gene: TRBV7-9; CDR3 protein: ASSPDRAGTEAF
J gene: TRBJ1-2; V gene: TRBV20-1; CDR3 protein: SAAGRGGFYGYT
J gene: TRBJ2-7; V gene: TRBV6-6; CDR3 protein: ASSSGTYEQY
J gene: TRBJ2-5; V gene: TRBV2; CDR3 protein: ASSENPLGQETQY
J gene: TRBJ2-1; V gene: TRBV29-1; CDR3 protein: SVEDFRGSSYNEQF
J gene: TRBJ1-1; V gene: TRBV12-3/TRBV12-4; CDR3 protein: ASSLDRLPMNTEAF
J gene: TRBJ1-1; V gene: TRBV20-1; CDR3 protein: SASQGALRTEAF
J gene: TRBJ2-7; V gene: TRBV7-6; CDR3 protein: ASSARRGVWYEQY
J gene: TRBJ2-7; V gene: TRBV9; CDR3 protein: ASTSGSSYEQY
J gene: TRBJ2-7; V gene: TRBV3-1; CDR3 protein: ASSQPTGEQY
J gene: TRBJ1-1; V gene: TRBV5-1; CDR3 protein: ASRRETGDTEAF
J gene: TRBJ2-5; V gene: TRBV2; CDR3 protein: ASSGGRLAGKETQY
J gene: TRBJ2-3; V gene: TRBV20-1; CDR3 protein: SAETGGKADTQY
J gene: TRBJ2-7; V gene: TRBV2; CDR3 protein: ASRQGSYEQY
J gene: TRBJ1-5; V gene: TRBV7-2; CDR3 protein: ASSSPGQNNQPQH
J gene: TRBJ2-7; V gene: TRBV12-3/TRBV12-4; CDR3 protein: ASSPGGNSYEQY
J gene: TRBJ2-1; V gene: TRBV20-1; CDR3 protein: SARVLSGGPQSSYNEQF
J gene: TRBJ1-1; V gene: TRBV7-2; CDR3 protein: ASSITGVPNTEAF
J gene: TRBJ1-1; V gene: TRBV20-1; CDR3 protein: SAISPMNTEAF
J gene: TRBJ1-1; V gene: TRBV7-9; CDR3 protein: ASSFDALGATEAF
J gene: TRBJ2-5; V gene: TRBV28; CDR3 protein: ATGKQGDQETQY
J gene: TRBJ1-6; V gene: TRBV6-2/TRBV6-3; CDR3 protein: ASSRSGLNSPLH
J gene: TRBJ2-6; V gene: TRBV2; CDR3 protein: ASSVTSGHLSGANVLT
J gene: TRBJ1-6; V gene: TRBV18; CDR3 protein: ASSPYETRGLNSPLH
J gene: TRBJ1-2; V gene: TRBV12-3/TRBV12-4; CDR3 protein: ASSLRGARYGYT
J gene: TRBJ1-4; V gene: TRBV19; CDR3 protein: ASSRTGSEKLF
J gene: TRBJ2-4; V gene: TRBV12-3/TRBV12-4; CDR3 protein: ASSQTGALAKNIQY
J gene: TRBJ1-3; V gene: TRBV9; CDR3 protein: ASASGQLSSGNTIY
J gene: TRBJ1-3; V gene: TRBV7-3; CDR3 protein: ASSLTGATGNTIY
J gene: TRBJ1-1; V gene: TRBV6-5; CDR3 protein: ASSYGDTEAF
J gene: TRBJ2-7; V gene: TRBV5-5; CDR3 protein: ASNWGRGSYEQY
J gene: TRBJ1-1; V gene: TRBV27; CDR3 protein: ASSSWGGLEAF
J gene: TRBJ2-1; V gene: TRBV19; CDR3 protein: ASSGQGAKSVWQF
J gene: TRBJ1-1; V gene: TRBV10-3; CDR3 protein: AIAQQENTEAF
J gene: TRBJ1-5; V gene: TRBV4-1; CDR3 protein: ASSQDVSTVGQPQH
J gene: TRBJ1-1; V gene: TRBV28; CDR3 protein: ASSFPGVNTEAF
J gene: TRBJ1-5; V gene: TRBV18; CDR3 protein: ASSPGTGYNQPQH